The present T cell receptor beta chain was sequenced within a study of molecular identifiers for immune sequencing clone quantification. Library preparation followed earlier protocols using designated TCR primers. From the PCR reads, TCRdb called clonotypes with MiXCR, one entry per CDR3 protein. The data hold 75,000 to 100,000 distinct CDR3 sequences, with 15% to 20% observed a single time. For naive CD8 T cells, sorting used the CD8+CD4-CCR7+CD45RA+ phenotype. This clonotype was seen many times. The V and J ends lost 5 bases and 4 bases respectively, with 13 bases between them. The CDR3 extends over 13 amino acids. Per germline, CDR1 SGHRS and CDR2 YFSETQ.

The sequenced sample consisted of naive CD8+ T cells from blood, with Jurkat cell RNA spiked in. Subset of the sample: FACS-sorted CD8+CD4-CCR7+CD45RA+ naive T cells. The chain recombines TRBV5-1 with TRBJ2-7; D is uncertain. The receptor was derived from a human donor in good health. Some libraries in this study had Jurkat cell RNA spiked in. The CDR3 loop is CASRPPDNYEQYF. The CDR3 DNA is TGCGCCAGCAGGCCGCCCGATAATTACGAGCAGTACTTC.